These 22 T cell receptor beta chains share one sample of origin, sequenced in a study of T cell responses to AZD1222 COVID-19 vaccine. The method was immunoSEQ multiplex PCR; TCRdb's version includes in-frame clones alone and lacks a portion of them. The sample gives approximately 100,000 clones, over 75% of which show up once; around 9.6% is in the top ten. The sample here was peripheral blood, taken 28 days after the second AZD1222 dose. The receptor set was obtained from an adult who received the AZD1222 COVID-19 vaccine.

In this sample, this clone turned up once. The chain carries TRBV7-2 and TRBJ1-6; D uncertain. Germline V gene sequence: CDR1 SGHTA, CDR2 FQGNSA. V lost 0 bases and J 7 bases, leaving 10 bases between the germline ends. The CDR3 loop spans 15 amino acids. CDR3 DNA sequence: TGTGCCAGCAGCTTAGCGCGGAGGCTAAATTCACCCCTCCACTTT. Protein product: CASSLARRLNSPLHF.

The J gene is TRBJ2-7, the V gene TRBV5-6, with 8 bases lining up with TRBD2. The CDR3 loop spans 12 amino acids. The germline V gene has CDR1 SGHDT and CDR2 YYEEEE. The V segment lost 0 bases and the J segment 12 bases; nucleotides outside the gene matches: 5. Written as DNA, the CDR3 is TGTGCCAGCAGCTTGGCGGGGGGGCTAACGTACTTC. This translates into CASSLAGGLTYF. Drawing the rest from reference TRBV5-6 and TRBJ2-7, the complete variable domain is DAGVTQSPTHLIKTRGQQVTLRCSPKSGHDTVSWYQQALGQGPQFIFQYYEEEERQRGNFPDRFSGHQFPNYSSELNVNALLLGDSALYLCASSLAGGLTYFGPGTRLTVT.

CDR3 coding DNA: TGTGCCAGTAGTCCCCGGGACAACTTGAACACTGAAGCTTTCTTT. Its protein product is CASSPRDNLNTEAFF. This chain uses TRBV19 with TRBJ1-1; D perhaps matches TRBD1 (6 bases). CDR1 is LNHDA, CDR2 SQIVND, per germline (reference sequence). There are 15 residues in the CDR3. With 5 bases removed from V and 0 bases from J, the gap between germline ends came to 13 bases.

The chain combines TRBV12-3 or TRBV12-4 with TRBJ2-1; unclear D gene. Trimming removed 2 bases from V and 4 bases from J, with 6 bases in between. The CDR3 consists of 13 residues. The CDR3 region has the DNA TGTGCCAGCAGTTTATTGGCTTACAATGAGCAGTTCTTC. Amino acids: CASSLLAYNEQFF.

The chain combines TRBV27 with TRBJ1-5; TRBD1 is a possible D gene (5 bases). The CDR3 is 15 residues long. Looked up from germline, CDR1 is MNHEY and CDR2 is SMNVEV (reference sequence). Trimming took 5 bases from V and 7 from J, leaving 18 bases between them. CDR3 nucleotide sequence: TGTGCCAGCAGTCCCCTGGAGGGGAAGGGCCAGCCCCAGCATTTT. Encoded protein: CASSPLEGKGQPQHF.

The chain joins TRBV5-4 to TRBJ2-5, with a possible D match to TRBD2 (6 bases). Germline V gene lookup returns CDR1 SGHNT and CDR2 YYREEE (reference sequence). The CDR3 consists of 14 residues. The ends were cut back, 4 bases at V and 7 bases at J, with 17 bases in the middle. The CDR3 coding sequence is TGTGCCAGCAGCCCCCGAGCGGGTGTAAGGACCCAGTACTTC. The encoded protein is CASSPRAGVRTQYF.

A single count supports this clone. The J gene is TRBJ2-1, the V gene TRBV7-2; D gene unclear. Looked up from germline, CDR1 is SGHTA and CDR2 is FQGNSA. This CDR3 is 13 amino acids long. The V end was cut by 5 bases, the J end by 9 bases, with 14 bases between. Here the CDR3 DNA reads TGTGCCAGCAGCCCTTTGCAGGTAGGTGAGCAGTTCTTC. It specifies CASSPLQVGEQFF.

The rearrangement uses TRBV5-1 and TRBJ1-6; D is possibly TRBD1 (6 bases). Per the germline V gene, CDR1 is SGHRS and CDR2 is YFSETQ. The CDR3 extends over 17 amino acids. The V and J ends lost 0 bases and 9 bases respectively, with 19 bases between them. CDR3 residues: CASSLDGGVGYGSPLHF. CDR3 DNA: TGCGCCAGCAGCTTGGATGGGGGCGTAGGGTATGGTTCACCCCTCCACTTT.

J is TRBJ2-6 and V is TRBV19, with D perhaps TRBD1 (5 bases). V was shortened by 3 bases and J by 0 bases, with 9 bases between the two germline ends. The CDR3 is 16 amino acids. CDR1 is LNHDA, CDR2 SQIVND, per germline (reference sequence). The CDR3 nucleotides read TGTGCCAGTAGTATTGACAGCCTCTCTGGGGCCAACGTCCTGACTTTC. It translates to CASSIDSLSGANVLTF.

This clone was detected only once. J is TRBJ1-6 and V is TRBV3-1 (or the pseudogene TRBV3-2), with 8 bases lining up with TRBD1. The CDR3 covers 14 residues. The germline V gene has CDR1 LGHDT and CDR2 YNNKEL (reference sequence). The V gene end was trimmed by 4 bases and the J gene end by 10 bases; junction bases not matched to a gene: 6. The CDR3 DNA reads TGTGCCAGCAGCCTAGGGACAGGTGAATCACCCCTCCACTTT. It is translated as CASSLGTGESPLHF.

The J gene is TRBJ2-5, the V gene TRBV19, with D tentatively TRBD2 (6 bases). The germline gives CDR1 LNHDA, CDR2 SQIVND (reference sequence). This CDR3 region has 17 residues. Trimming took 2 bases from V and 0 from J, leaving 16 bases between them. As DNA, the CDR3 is TGTGCCAGTAGTATATCCCCGGGACTGACAAACCAAGAGACCCAGTACTTC. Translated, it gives CASSISPGLTNQETQYF.

As DNA, the CDR3 is TGTGCCAGCAGCTCGACAGGGGACACCGGGGAGCTGTTTTTT. It specifies CASSSTGDTGELFF. This chain connects TRBV7-3 to TRBJ2-2, with 8 bases matching TRBD1. This CDR3 comprises 14 residues. Per the germline V gene, CDR1 is SGHTA and CDR2 is FQGTGA. Trimming removed 4 bases from V and 3 bases from J; junction bases left unmatched: 1.

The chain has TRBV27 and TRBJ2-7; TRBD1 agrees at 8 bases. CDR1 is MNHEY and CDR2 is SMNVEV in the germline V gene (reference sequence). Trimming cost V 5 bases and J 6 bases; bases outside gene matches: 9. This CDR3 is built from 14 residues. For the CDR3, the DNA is TGTGCCAGCAGTCCACTGACAGGGGTGGGCGAGCAGTACTTC. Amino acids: CASSPLTGVGEQYF.

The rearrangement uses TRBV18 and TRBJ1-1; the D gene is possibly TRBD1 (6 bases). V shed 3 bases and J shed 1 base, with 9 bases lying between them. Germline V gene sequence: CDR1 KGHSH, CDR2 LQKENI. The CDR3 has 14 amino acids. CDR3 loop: CASSPGHPNTEAFF. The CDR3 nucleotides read TGTGCCAGCTCACCGGGACACCCGAACACTGAAGCTTTCTTT.

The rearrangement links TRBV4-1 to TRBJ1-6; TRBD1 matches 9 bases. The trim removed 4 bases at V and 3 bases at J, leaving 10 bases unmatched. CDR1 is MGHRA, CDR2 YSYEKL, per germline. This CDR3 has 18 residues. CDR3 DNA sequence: TGCGCCAGCAGCCTGACGCGAGACAGGGGGGACTATAATTCACCCCTCCACTTT. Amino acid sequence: CASSLTRDRGDYNSPLHF.

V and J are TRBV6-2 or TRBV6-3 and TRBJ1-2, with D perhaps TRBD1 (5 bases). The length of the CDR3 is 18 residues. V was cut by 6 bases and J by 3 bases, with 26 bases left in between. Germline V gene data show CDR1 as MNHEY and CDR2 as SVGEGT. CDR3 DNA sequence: TGTGCCAGCAGCCCCCCCCTCCGGGGGTCCGCAAGAGACTATGGCTACACCTTC. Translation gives CASSPPLRGSARDYGYTF.

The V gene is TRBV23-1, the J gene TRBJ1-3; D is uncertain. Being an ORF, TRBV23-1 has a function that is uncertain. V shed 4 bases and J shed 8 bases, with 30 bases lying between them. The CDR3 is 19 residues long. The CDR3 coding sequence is TGCGCCAGCAGTCTCCCTCGAGAGGGTGGTACCCAATCTCGATACACCATATATTTT. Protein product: CASSLPREGGTQSRYTIYF.

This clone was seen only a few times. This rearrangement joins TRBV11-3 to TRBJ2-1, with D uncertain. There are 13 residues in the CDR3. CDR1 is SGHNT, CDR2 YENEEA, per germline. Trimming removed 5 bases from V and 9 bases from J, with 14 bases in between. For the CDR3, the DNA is TGTGCCAGCAGCCCCAACCGGGCGGCTGAGCAGTTCTTC. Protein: CASSPNRAAEQFF.

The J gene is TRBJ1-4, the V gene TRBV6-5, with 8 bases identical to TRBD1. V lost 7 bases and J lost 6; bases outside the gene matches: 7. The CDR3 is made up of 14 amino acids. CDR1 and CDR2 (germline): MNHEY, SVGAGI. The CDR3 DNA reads TGTGCCAGCAACAACAGGGGGATGGATGAAAAACTGTTTTTT. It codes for CASNNRGMDEKLFF.

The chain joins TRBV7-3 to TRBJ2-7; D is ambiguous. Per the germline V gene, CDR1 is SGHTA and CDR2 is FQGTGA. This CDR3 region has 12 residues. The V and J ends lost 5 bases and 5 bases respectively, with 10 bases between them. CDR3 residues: CASSPDGHEQYF. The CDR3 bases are TGTGCCAGCAGCCCGGACGGCCACGAGCAGTACTTC.

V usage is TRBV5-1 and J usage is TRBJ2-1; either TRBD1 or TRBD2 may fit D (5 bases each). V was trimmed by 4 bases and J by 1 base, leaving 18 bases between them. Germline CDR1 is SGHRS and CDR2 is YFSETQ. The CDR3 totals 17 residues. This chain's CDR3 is CASSPGDGSLSYNEQFF. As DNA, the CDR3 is TGCGCCAGCAGCCCTGGGGACGGGTCCCTTTCCTACAATGAGCAGTTCTTC. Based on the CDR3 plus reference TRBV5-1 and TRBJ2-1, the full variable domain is KAGVTQTPRYLIKTRGQQVTLSCSPISGHRSVSWYQQTPGQGLQFLFEYFSETQRNKGNFPGRFSGRQFSNSRSEMNVSTLELGDSALYLCASSPGDGSLSYNEQFFGPGTRLTVL.

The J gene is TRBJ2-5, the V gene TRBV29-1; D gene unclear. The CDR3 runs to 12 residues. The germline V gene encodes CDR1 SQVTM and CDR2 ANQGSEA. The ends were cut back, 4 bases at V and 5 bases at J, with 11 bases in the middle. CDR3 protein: CSVGSWTETQYF. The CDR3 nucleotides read TGCAGCGTTGGGTCGTGGACGGAGACCCAGTACTTC.